The source of this T cell receptor beta chain is a study of T cells in Graves' hyperthyroidism and ophthalmopathy. Study-wide background: Once the initial diagnosis was made, peripheral blood was obtained before any treatment.

Broader study findings: Ophthalmopathy was model-predicted a median about 7.1 months pre-onset.

Regions amplified from RNA transcripts were the TCR beta CDR3 regions. Using the HTBI primer set, a first-round RT-PCR was run on the TCR CDR3. TCRdb redid the calling of the multiplex PCR reads with MiXCR, one entry per CDR3 protein. The sample consists of some 500,000 distinct CDR3 sequences, roughly 24% of them appearing once. Trimming left V 5 bases short and J 3 bases short, with 13 bases between. CDR1 and CDR2 (germline): SEHNR, FQNEAQ (reference sequence). This CDR3 spans 14 amino acids. There are many counts of this clonotype. The antigen is not known. V and J are TRBV7-9 and TRBJ2-5; either TRBD1 or TRBD2 may supply D (5 bases each). Sequenced: blood. This TCR derives from a woman aged 25-40 years with Graves' ophthalmopathy. The CDR3 sequence is CASSGRGLKETQYF. The CDR3 bases are TGTGCCAGCAGCGGACGGGGCCTGAAAGAGACCCAGTACTTC.